Reported below is one TCR beta chain. The data derive from a study of tumor-infiltrating lymphocytes in primary liver carcinoma. Study-level background: Roughly 3.5 to 7.13 million productive TCRbeta reads were obtained per sample, with similar numbers across tissue types.

A primer in the constant region served to generate TCR beta cDNA from about 470 ng of total RNA. ARM-PCR, slightly modified, supplied the TCR beta libraries through three nested multiplex PCR rounds. TRBV1-TRBV30 forward primers paired with a C-beta reverse primer drove the first two PCR rounds, roughly 9 cycles each. MiXCR, run by TCRdb on the multiplex PCR reads, gives a single entry per CDR3 protein. The sample lists almost 200,000 distinct CDR3 sequences; 65% were seen once. This CDR3 spans 15 amino acids. Trimming removed 1 base from V and 4 bases from J; junction bases left unmatched: 6. Germline CDR1 reads SEHNR; CDR2 reads FQNEAQ (reference sequence). They got blood RNA out of unsorted whole blood and also pulled out germline DNA.

The sequence was obtained from an older woman with primary liver carcinoma and hepatitis B virus infection. The chain is built from TRBV7-9 and TRBJ2-5, with 7 bases aligning to TRBD2. The sample comprised peripheral blood. The CDR3 loop is CASSLVMGLRETQYF. CDR3 in DNA: TGTGCCAGCAGCTTAGTGATGGGACTAAGAGAGACCCAGTACTTC. Full variable domain (rest looked up from reference TRBV7-9 and TRBJ2-5): DTGVSQNPRHKITKRGQNVTFRCDPISEHNRLYWYRQTLGQGPEFLTYFQNEAQLEKSRLLSDRFSAERPKGSFSTLEIQRTEQGDSAMYLCASSLVMGLRETQYFGPGTRLLVL.